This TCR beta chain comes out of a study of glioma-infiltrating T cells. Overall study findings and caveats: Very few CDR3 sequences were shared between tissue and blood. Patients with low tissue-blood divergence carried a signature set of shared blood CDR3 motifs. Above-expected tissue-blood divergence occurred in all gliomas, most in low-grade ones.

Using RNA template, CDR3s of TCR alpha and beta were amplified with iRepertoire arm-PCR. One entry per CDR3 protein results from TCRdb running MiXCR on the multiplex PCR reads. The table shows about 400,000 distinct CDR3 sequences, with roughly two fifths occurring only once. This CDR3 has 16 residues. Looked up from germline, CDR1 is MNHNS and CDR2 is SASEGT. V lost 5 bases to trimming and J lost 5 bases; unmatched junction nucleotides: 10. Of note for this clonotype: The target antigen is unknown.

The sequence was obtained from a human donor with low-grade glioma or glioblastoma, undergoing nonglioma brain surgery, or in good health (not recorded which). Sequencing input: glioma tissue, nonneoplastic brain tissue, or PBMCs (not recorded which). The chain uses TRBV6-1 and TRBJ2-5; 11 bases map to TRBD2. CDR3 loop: CASSPRGSGRVETQYF. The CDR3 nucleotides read TGTGCCAGCAGTCCCCGGGGTAGCGGGAGGGTGGAGACCCAGTACTTC.